This T cell receptor (beta chain) was obtained from a study of T cell changes during pregnancy in multiple sclerosis. TCRdb keeps only in-frame clones here, not all; method: immunoSEQ multiplex PCR. The data hold some 63,000 clones, with over 75% observed a single time. The CDR3 is 16 amino acids. Germline V gene data show CDR1 as WNHNN and CDR2 as SYGVQD (reference sequence). J was trimmed by 5 bases and V by 4 bases; bases with no gene match: 14. Sequenced material: peripheral blood, taken before pregnancy. This TCR was sampled from a female donor with multiple sclerosis, enrolled in a pregnancy study. This chain joins TRBV10-1 and TRBJ2-7, with 7 bases fitting TRBD1. The CDR3 DNA reads TGCGCCAGCAGTGCAAAATTTCACGGGACAGTCCACGAGCAGTACTTC. Translating gives CASSAKFHGTVHEQYF.